These 32 T cell receptor beta chains originate from one sample sequenced in a study of T cell responses to AZD1222 COVID-19 vaccine. Sequencing was performed with immunoSEQ multiplex PCR; in TCRdb, only in-frame clones are kept and a portion is missing. The sample has approximately 120,000 clones; about 87% are singletons. Material: peripheral blood, obtained on day 0 of AZD1222 vaccination. Source of these receptors: an adult in good health.

The V and J genes are TRBV6-5 and TRBJ1-1; possible D gene TRBD1, 5 bases. Looked up from germline, CDR1 is MNHEY and CDR2 is SVGAGI. There are 15 residues in the CDR3. Between the trimmed V and J ends, which lost 2 bases and 1 base, there was a span of 11 bases. The CDR3 sequence is CASSYEEGRNTEAFF. The CDR3 DNA reads as TGTGCCAGCAGTTACGAAGAGGGGCGGAACACTGAAGCTTTCTTT.

The chain uses TRBV5-1 and TRBJ2-7, with TRBD2 as a possible D gene (5 bases). Germline CDR1 and CDR2: SGHRS and YFSETQ. This CDR3 region has 13 residues. Trimming stripped 0 bases from V and 7 bases from J, with 11 bases between. The CDR3 sequence: CASSLVPAGEQYF. In DNA, the CDR3 is TGCGCCAGCAGCTTGGTGCCGGCGGGTGAGCAGTACTTC.

This chain uses TRBV18 with TRBJ2-2; D not resolved. Per the germline V gene, CDR1 is KGHSH and CDR2 is LQKENI. The CDR3 spans 13 residues. V lost 4 bases, J lost 6 bases, and 9 bases lay in between. DNA of the CDR3: TGTGCCAGCTCACGCCTAGAGTCCGGGGAGCTGTTTTTT. Translating it yields CASSRLESGELFF. Drawing the rest from reference TRBV18 and TRBJ2-2, the complete variable domain is NAGVMQNPRHLVRRRGQEARLRCSPMKGHSHVYWYRQLPEEGLKFMVYLQKENIIDESGMPKERFSAEFPKEGPSILRIQQVVRGDSAAYFCASSRLESGELFFGEGSRLTVL.

The chain couples TRBV10-1 to TRBJ1-6; maybe TRBD1 (6 bases). This CDR3 comprises 20 residues. The V end lost 1 base, the J end lost 0 bases, and 19 bases lay between the germline ends. Per germline, CDR1 WNHNN and CDR2 SYGVQD (reference sequence). CDR3 bases: TGCGCCAGCAGTGAGTTGACCTCCGGACAGAAGAGCTCCTATAATTCACCCCTCCACTTT. This sequence encodes CASSELTSGQKSSYNSPLHF.

This clone was picked up one time. V gene TRBV3-1 (or the pseudogene TRBV3-2) combines with J gene TRBJ2-5; D call uncertain. V was shortened by 2 bases and J by 2 bases, with 6 bases between the two germline ends. From germline, CDR1 is LGHDT and CDR2 YNNKEL (reference sequence). CDR3 length equals 13 residues. The CDR3 bases are TGTGCCAGCAGCCAAATTCCGCAAGAGACCCAGTACTTC. It specifies CASSQIPQETQYF.

The chain recombines TRBV24-1 with TRBJ1-2; D is uncertain. This CDR3 has 14 residues. From germline, CDR1 is KGHDR and CDR2 SFDVKD. The germline V and J ends were trimmed by 0 bases and 2 bases, with 6 bases remaining between them. DNA for the CDR3: TGTGCCACCAGTGATTTGAGGCGGAACTATGGCTACACCTTC. As protein: CATSDLRRNYGYTF.

The chain uses TRBV2 and TRBJ1-5, with D possibly being TRBD1 (6 bases). Trimming stripped 4 bases from V and 4 bases from J, with 11 bases between. The CDR3 covers 14 residues. Per the germline V gene, CDR1 is SNHLY and CDR2 is FYNNEI. Written as DNA, the CDR3 is TGTGCCAGCAGTGTGGGGGCCCTGAATCAGCCCCAGCATTTT. It encodes CASSVGALNQPQHF.

The chain combines TRBV11-3 with TRBJ2-7, with D unresolved. Germline V CDR1 and CDR2: SGHNT, YENEEA. This CDR3 contains 14 residues. Trimming pared 1 base from V and 1 base from J, leaving 8 bases between. CDR3 loop: CASSLVAGSYEQYF. In DNA, the CDR3 is TGTGCCAGCAGCTTAGTCGCCGGTTCCTACGAGCAGTACTTC.

The J gene is TRBJ2-7, the V gene TRBV12-3 or TRBV12-4; TRBD1 aligns across 10 bases. With V trimmed by 8 bases and J by 4 bases, 5 bases remained unmatched. This CDR3 has 13 residues. CDR3 bases: TGTGCCAGCGGACCGGGACAGGGGTACGAGCAGTACTTC. Its protein product is CASGPGQGYEQYF.

The chain carries TRBV6-6 and TRBJ1-4; the D is unclear. The CDR3 loop spans 13 amino acids. Trimming pared 7 bases from V and 5 bases from J, leaving 11 bases between. Germline loops: CDR1 MNHNY, CDR2 SVGAGI (reference sequence). The CDR3 sequence: CASTLGYNEKLFF. The DNA of the CDR3 is TGTGCCAGCACCTTAGGGTACAATGAAAAACTGTTTTTT.

V is TRBV6-4 and J is TRBJ1-6; D uncertain. Germline CDR1 reads MRHNA; CDR2 reads SNTAGT. Deletions cut 0 bases from V and 11 bases from J, with 8 bases between. This CDR3 contains 13 residues. DNA for the CDR3: TGTGCCAGCAGTGACTCTTTAAGTACACCCCTCCACTTT. This gives the protein CASSDSLSTPLHF.

This rearrangement joins TRBV7-2 to TRBJ2-2, with D maybe TRBD2 (5 bases). V lost 5 bases, J lost 3 bases, and 16 bases lay in between. The CDR3 length is 16 residues. The V gene's germline CDR1 is SGHTA and CDR2 FQGNSA. CDR3 bases: TGTGCCAGCAGCACCGGAGGTAGCCCTTACACCGGGGAGCTGTTTTTT. This gives the protein CASSTGGSPYTGELFF.

The V and J genes are TRBV27 and TRBJ2-7; the D is unclear. CDR1 MNHEY and CDR2 SMNVEV come from the germline V gene (reference sequence). The CDR3 loop spans 13 amino acids. V lost 2 bases to trimming and J lost 3 bases, with 8 bases between them. The CDR3 protein is CASSLRINYEQYF. The CDR3 DNA sequence: TGTGCCAGCAGTTTAAGGATCAACTACGAGCAGTACTTC.

V gene TRBV6-2 or TRBV6-3 combines with J gene TRBJ2-1, with D tentatively TRBD2 (6 bases). Trimming left V 5 bases short and J 7 bases short, with 15 bases between. Germline CDR1 reads MNHEY; CDR2 reads SVGEGT. This CDR3 comprises 14 residues. The CDR3 reads CASSNRDSGNEQFF. The CDR3 DNA is TGTGCCAGCAGTAACCGGGACTCTGGGAATGAGCAGTTCTTC.

The CDR3 here is CSVDTSAGAGYGYTF. Written as DNA, the CDR3 is TGCAGCGTTGATACCTCCGCGGGGGCCGGCTATGGCTACACCTTC. This chain connects TRBV29-1 to TRBJ1-2; TRBD1 might be the D (6 bases). CDR1 SQVTM and CDR2 ANQGSEA come from the germline V gene. Trimming removed 3 bases from V and 4 bases from J, with 18 bases in between. The CDR3 extends over 15 amino acids.

The genes are TRBV12-3 or TRBV12-4 and TRBJ1-5; D remains ambiguous. V gave up 5 bases and J gave up 7 bases, with 12 bases separating them. This CDR3 region has 13 residues. The CDR3 DNA sequence: TGTGCCAGCAGTACAGCCATCCACCAGCCCCAGCATTTT. As protein: CASSTAIHQPQHF.

The V call is TRBV4-2, the J call TRBJ2-1; D tentatively reads TRBD1 or TRBD2 (7 bases each). V lost 0 bases and J 0 bases, leaving 12 bases between the germline ends. Germline CDR1 is LGHNA and CDR2 is YNFKEQ. This CDR3 has 17 residues. DNA for the CDR3: TGTGCCAGCAGCCAAGAGGGAGGGGGCGGCTCCTACAATGAGCAGTTCTTC. Translation gives CASSQEGGGGSYNEQFF.

The chain combines TRBV11-3 with TRBJ2-7; 10 bases fit TRBD1. V dropped 2 bases and J dropped 1; count of bases not matched to a gene: 11. The V gene's germline CDR1 is SGHNT and CDR2 YENEEA. The CDR3 has 18 residues. In nucleotides, the CDR3 is TGTGCCAGCAGCTTAAATTCGATCGGGACAGGGGTTTCCTACGAGCAGTACTTC. Translating it yields CASSLNSIGTGVSYEQYF.

This sequence joins TRBV7-9 and TRBJ1-1; no firm D call. The CDR3 is 12 amino acids. Germline V gives CDR1 SEHNR, CDR2 FQNEAQ (reference sequence). Deletions cut 0 bases from V and 5 bases from J, with 4 bases between. CDR3 sequence: CASSLAGTEAFF. The CDR3 bases are TGTGCCAGCAGCTTAGCGGGGACTGAAGCTTTCTTT.

V gene TRBV7-2 combines with J gene TRBJ1-2; no definite D call. V was trimmed by 1 base and J by 4 bases, leaving 10 bases between them. CDR1 and CDR2 from the germline V gene are SGHTA and FQGNSA. The CDR3 has 14 residues. CDR3 loop: CASSLGGFVYGYTF. CDR3 nucleotide sequence: TGTGCCAGCAGCTTAGGGGGATTTGTCTATGGCTACACCTTC. Drawing the rest from reference TRBV7-2 and TRBJ1-2, the complete variable domain is GAGVSQSPSNKVTEKGKDVELRCDPISGHTALYWYRQSLGQGLEFLIYFQGNSAPDKSGLPSDRFSAERTGGSVSTLTIQRTQQEDSAVYLCASSLGGFVYGYTFGSGTRLTVV.

The gene calls are TRBV14 and TRBJ2-7, with D perhaps being TRBD1 or TRBD2 (5 bases each). The CDR3 has 18 amino acids. Trimming shortened V by 4 bases and J by 9 bases, and 31 bases separated the two germline ends. Per germline, CDR1 SGHDN and CDR2 FVKESK. CDR3 sequence (DNA): TGTGCCAGCAGCCGCCATGTGGTCTCGGGTACCCCCGGGGCTGTGCAGTACTTC. Amino acid sequence: CASSRHVVSGTPGAVQYF.

Note on this clone: The sample contains more than one DNA sequence encoding this CDR3. The V call is TRBV18, the J call TRBJ1-5; D remains ambiguous. The CDR3 is 13 amino acids. V lost 2 bases to trimming and J lost 4 bases, with 6 bases between them. CDR1 KGHSH and CDR2 LQKENI come from the germline V gene. The CDR3 reads CASSPAVNQPQHF. CDR3 DNA: TGTGCCAGCTCACCAGCTGTTAATCAGCCCCAGCATTTT.

The chain uses TRBV5-1 and TRBJ2-7; 8 bases fit TRBD1. V lost 0 bases to trimming and J lost 3 bases; unmatched junction nucleotides: 5. The CDR3 consists of 15 residues. The germline V gene encodes CDR1 SGHRS and CDR2 YFSETQ. This CDR3 is CASSLGTGQVYEQYF. The CDR3 DNA is TGCGCCAGCAGCTTGGGGACAGGGCAGGTCTACGAGCAGTACTTC.

This sequence joins TRBV29-1 and TRBJ1-1; unclear D gene. Per germline, CDR1 SQVTM and CDR2 ANQGSEA. There are 13 residues in the CDR3. V lost 7 bases and J 1 base, leaving 13 bases between the germline ends. CDR3 bases: TGCAGCGCTCGAAGGAGCGCGAACACTGAAGCTTTCTTT. It specifies CSARRSANTEAFF.

This chain links TRBV6-1 with TRBJ2-7, with 9 bases aligning to TRBD1. There are 14 residues in the CDR3. Germline assignment: CDR1 MNHNS and CDR2 SASEGT. V was clipped by 6 bases and J by 3 bases; unmatched bases: 6. As DNA, the CDR3 is TGTGCCAGCAGAGCGACAGGGGGAAGCTACGAGCAGTACTTC. Protein: CASRATGGSYEQYF.

The chain couples TRBV6-2 or TRBV6-3 to TRBJ1-5; D gene unclear. This CDR3 spans 16 amino acids. Germline assignment: CDR1 MNHEY and CDR2 SVGEGT. Trimming stripped 4 bases from V and 0 bases from J, with 13 bases between. This CDR3 reads CASSSRTQYSNQPQHF. The CDR3 region has the DNA TGTGCCAGCAGTTCGCGGACCCAGTATAGCAATCAGCCCCAGCATTTT.

This clone was seen a few times. The chain carries TRBV6-1 and TRBJ2-5; TRBD1 matches at 9 bases. V shed 2 bases and J 3 bases; nucleotides not matched to a gene: 7. CDR1 is MNHNS, CDR2 SASEGT, per germline. The CDR3 runs 16 residues. The CDR3 sequence: CASSEKGQGVKETQYF. The CDR3 DNA sequence: TGTGCCAGCAGTGAAAAGGGACAGGGTGTTAAAGAGACCCAGTACTTC.

The chain uses TRBV6-6 and TRBJ1-5; TRBD1 might be the D (5 bases). Between the trimmed V and J ends, which lost 8 bases and 4 bases, there was a span of 21 bases. The CDR3 covers 16 residues. In germline, CDR1 is MNHNY, CDR2 SVGAGI (reference sequence). For the CDR3, the DNA is TGTGCCAGCGCCCTTGGGAAAGAGACAGTTAATCAGCCCCAGCATTTT. Translation: CASALGKETVNQPQHF.

The chain recombines TRBV6-2 or TRBV6-3 with TRBJ1-1; maybe TRBD1 (6 bases). Trimming removed 0 bases at V and 4 bases at J, with 18 bases between. The germline V gene has CDR1 MNHEY and CDR2 SVGEGT. This CDR3 spans 17 amino acids. The CDR3 DNA follows: TGTGCCAGCAGTTACTCGAAGTCGGGGGCGGGGGCCACTGAAGCTTTCTTT. As protein: CASSYSKSGAGATEAFF.

This chain joins TRBV10-1 and TRBJ2-7; TRBD1 matches 9 bases. V was clipped by 11 bases and J by 1 base; unmatched bases: 6. CDR1 WNHNN and CDR2 SYGVQD come from the germline V gene (reference sequence). The CDR3 covers 13 residues. In DNA, the CDR3 is TGCGCCGGGGACAGGGATGGTTCCTACGAGCAGTACTTC. This codes for CAGDRDGSYEQYF.

In its sample, this clone was seen once. This chain joins TRBV19 and TRBJ1-2, with TRBD1 identical over 8 bases. The CDR3 sequence is 16 residues long. Germline CDR1 reads LNHDA; CDR2 reads SQIVND (reference sequence). Unmatched junction bases numbered 13, after V lost 9 bases and J lost 1 base. CDR3 bases: TGTGCCAGCATCGACGTTCGGACAGGGCTTAACTATGGCTACACCTTC. Its protein is CASIDVRTGLNYGYTF.

V is TRBV2 and J is TRBJ2-7; D uncertain. Germline CDR1 SNHLY, CDR2 FYNNEI. There are 14 residues in the CDR3. Trimming took off 6 bases at V and 0 bases at J, with 12 bases between the two ends. The CDR3 reads CASRPRWDSYEQYF. Here the CDR3 DNA reads TGTGCCAGCAGGCCCAGGTGGGACTCCTACGAGCAGTACTTC. Full variable domain (outside the CDR3, taken from reference TRBV2 and TRBJ2-7): EPEVTQTPSHQVTQMGQEVILRCVPISNHLYFYWYRQILGQKVEFLVSFYNNEISEKSEIFDDQFSVERPDGSNFTLKIRSTKLEDSAMYFCASRPRWDSYEQYFGPGTRLTVT.